Presented here are 3 T cell receptor beta chains from one specimen sequenced in a study of blood T cell repertoires in COVID-19. Method: immunoSEQ multiplex PCR; TCRdb's copy keeps in-frame clones and lacks some. The table has about 240,000 clones, about 86% seen once. Sample: peripheral blood. All receptors derive from an elderly woman with acute or convalescent COVID-19.

The chain is built from TRBV18 and TRBJ2-3; 9 bases map to TRBD2. V dropped 3 bases and J dropped 0; count of bases not matched to a gene: 13. The CDR3 totals 19 residues. CDR1 and CDR2 (germline): KGHSH, LQKENI. The CDR3 region has the DNA TGTGCCAGCTCACCCCTAGGGGGTAGCGGGGGCGCTAGCACAGATACGCAGTATTTT. Its translation: CASSPLGGSGGASTDTQYF.

The chain uses TRBV3-1 (or the pseudogene TRBV3-2) and TRBJ2-7, with TRBD2 matching 8 bases. The CDR3 is 14 residues long. The germline gives CDR1 LGHDT, CDR2 YNNKEL (reference sequence). V trimming: 3 bases; J trimming: 2 bases; junction bases outside the gene matches: 3. The CDR3 here is CASSHSGGAYEQYF. In DNA, the CDR3 is TGTGCCAGCAGCCACAGCGGGGGAGCCTACGAGCAGTACTTC.

In DNA, the CDR3 is TGTGCCAGCAGCAGACAGAAGAACACTGAAGCTTTCTTT. This translates into CASSRQKNTEAFF. The gene calls are TRBV6-5 and TRBJ1-1, with D possibly being TRBD1 (5 bases). Trimming took off 6 bases at V and 1 base at J, with 9 bases between the two ends. The CDR3 extends over 13 amino acids. CDR1 is MNHEY, CDR2 SVGAGI, per germline.